The 12 T cell receptor beta chains below come from one sample, sequenced in a study of brain T cells in children with intractable seizures. Here immunoSEQ multiplex PCR was the method, and the copy in TCRdb shows in-frame clones only, minus some. Of approximately 41,000 clones in the sample, around 90% were seen once. The sample in question was peripheral blood, obtained at surgery. The receptors originated from a girl aged 2-10 years with tuberous sclerosis and intractable seizures.

The chain employs TRBV5-1 and TRBJ2-5; 10 bases agree with TRBD1. With 7 bases clipped from V and 5 bases from J, the junction kept 11 bases outside the gene matches. This CDR3 is 15 amino acids long. CDR1 and CDR2 from the germline V gene are SGHRS and YFSETQ. The CDR3 spells CASGPGQGMWETQYF. DNA for the CDR3: TGCGCCAGCGGACCGGGACAGGGGATGTGGGAGACCCAGTACTTC.

The rearrangement joins TRBV3-1 (or the pseudogene TRBV3-2) to TRBJ1-2; D might be TRBD1 (5 bases). The ends were cut back, 0 bases at V and 3 bases at J, with 11 bases in the middle. Germline values: CDR1 LGHDT, CDR2 YNNKEL (reference sequence). This CDR3 is built from 15 residues. The CDR3 sequence is CASSQDVDRYYGYTF. The CDR3 DNA reads as TGTGCCAGCAGCCAAGATGTCGACAGATACTATGGCTACACCTTC.

The chain joins TRBV2 to TRBJ1-1; D uncertain. Germline V CDR1 and CDR2: SNHLY, FYNNEI. CDR3 size: 16 residues. The germline V and J ends were trimmed by 4 bases and 4 bases, with 19 bases remaining between them. Here the CDR3 reads CASSGLGEGLGTEAFF. In DNA form, the CDR3 reads TGTGCCAGCAGTGGGCTTGGCGAGGGTTTAGGCACTGAAGCTTTCTTT.

The CDR3 nucleotides read TGTGCCAGCAGCCGAACCTCCGGGACAGCCATCTATGGCTACACCTTC. Its protein product is CASSRTSGTAIYGYTF. The chain joins TRBV9 to TRBJ1-2; TRBD1 matches 7 bases. This CDR3 is 16 amino acids long. CDR1 and CDR2 from the germline V gene are SGDLS and YYNGEE. J gave up 4 bases and V 4 bases, and 13 bases lay outside the gene matches. Full variable domain (outside the CDR3, taken from reference TRBV9 and TRBJ1-2): DSGVTQTPKHLITATGQRVTLRCSPRSGDLSVYWYQQSLDQGLQFLIQYYNGEERAKGNILERFSAQQFPDLHSELNLSSLELGDSALYFCASSRTSGTAIYGYTFGSGTRLTVV.

CDR3 in DNA: TGTGCCAGCAGCTCGATTCCGAGTCGAGATATGAATGAAAAACTGTTTTTT. This gives the protein CASSSIPSRDMNEKLFF. The rearrangement links TRBV5-4 to TRBJ1-4; D gene ambiguous. CDR3 length equals 17 residues. With 3 bases removed from V and 5 bases from J, the gap between germline ends came to 20 bases. CDR1 and CDR2 (germline): SGHNT, YYREEE (reference sequence). Drawing the rest from reference TRBV5-4 and TRBJ1-4, the complete variable domain is ETGVTQSPTHLIKTRGQQVTLRCSSQSGHNTVSWYQQALGQGPQFIFQYYREEENGRGNFPPRFSGLQFPNYSSELNVNALELDDSALYLCASSSIPSRDMNEKLFFGSGTQLSVL.

The chain has TRBV13 and TRBJ2-3; 7 bases are shared with TRBD2. The CDR3 spans 17 residues. Trimming cost V 2 bases and J 2 bases; bases outside gene matches: 10. The germline gives CDR1 PRHDT, CDR2 FYEKMQ (reference sequence). CDR3 coding DNA: TGTGCCAGCAGCTTAAGATGGGCTAGCGGCGTCACAGATACGCAGTATTTT. Translation gives CASSLRWASGVTDTQYF.

The chain has TRBV4-1 and TRBJ1-1; TRBD1 aligns across 7 bases. Trimming cost V 1 base and J 1 base; bases outside gene matches: 12. CDR1 is MGHRA, CDR2 YSYEKL, per germline. The CDR3 is made up of 18 amino acids. The CDR3 nucleotides are TGCGCCAGCAGCCAAGTTCAGGGGGGTGTTGTTGGGAACACTGAAGCTTTCTTT. Translation gives CASSQVQGGVVGNTEAFF.

This clone came up once. This chain connects TRBV5-1 to TRBJ1-1; D not certain. Germline CDR1 and CDR2: SGHRS and YFSETQ. This CDR3 region has 13 residues. V was shortened by 0 bases and J by 0 bases, with 3 bases between the two germline ends. The CDR3 region is CASSLGVNTEAFF. In DNA form, the CDR3 reads TGCGCCAGCAGCTTGGGGGTGAACACTGAAGCTTTCTTT.

This chain uses TRBV7-3 with TRBJ2-2; the match to TRBD2 covers 9 bases. The CDR3 loop spans 14 amino acids. Germline CDR1 is SGHTA and CDR2 is FQGTGA. The V gene end was trimmed by 5 bases and the J gene end by 6 bases; junction bases not matched to a gene: 4. The CDR3 DNA sequence: TGTGCCAGCAGCCCTAGCGGGGTCGCCGGGGAGCTGTTTTTT. Its protein is CASSPSGVAGELFF.

The genes are TRBV21-1 and TRBJ2-7; TRBD2, the D gene given by the table, was not confirmed from the DNA. TRBV21-1 is recorded as a pseudogene. The CDR3 consists of 16 residues. CDR3 protein: CASSKGNTLELYEQYV. In nucleotides, the CDR3 is TGTGCCAGCAGCAAAGGGAATACCCTAGAACTCTACGAGCAGTACGTC.

This chain uses TRBV6-5 with TRBJ1-6; 7 bases fit TRBD1. CDR1 MNHEY and CDR2 SVGAGI come from the germline V gene. CDR3 size: 15 residues. V trimming: 7 bases; J trimming: 9 bases; junction bases outside the gene matches: 12. This chain's CDR3 is CASNPSKGAISPLHF. As DNA, the CDR3 is TGTGCCAGCAACCCTAGCAAGGGGGCTATTTCACCCCTCCACTTT.

This chain uses TRBV3-1 (or the pseudogene TRBV3-2) with TRBJ2-5; maybe TRBD2 (5 bases). V lost 4 bases and J lost 1, with 13 bases in between. The CDR3 consists of 15 residues. The germline gives CDR1 LGHDT, CDR2 YNNKEL (reference sequence). DNA for the CDR3: TGTGCCAGCAGCCTCTCCGGGGTCATCCAAGAGACCCAGTACTTC. Amino acids: CASSLSGVIQETQYF.